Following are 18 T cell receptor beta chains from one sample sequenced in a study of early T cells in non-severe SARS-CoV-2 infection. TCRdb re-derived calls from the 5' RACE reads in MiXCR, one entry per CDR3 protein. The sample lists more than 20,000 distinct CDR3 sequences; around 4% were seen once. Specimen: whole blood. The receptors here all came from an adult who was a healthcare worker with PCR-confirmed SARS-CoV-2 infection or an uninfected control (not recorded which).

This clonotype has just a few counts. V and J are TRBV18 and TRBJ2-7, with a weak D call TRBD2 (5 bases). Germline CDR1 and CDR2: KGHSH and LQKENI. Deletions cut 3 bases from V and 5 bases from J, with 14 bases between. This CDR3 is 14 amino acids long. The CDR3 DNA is TGTGCCAGCTCACCCGGGATTCCCCCCCACGAGCAGTACTTC. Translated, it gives CASSPGIPPHEQYF.

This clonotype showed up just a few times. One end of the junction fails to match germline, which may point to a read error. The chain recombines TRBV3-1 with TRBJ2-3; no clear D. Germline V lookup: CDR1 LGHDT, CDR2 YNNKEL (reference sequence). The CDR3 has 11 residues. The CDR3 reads CASRHSDTQYF. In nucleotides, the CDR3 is TGTGCCAGCCGCCACTCAGATACGCAGTATTTT.

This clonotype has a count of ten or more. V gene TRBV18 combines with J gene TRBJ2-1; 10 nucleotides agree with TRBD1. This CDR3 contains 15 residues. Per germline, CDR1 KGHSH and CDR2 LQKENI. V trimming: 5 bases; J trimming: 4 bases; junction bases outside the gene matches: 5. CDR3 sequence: CASSTGTGEYNEQFF. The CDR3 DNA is TGTGCCAGCTCAACCGGGACAGGGGAATACAATGAGCAGTTCTTC.

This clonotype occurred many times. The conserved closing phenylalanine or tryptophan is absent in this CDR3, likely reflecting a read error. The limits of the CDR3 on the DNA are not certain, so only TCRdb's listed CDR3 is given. CDR3 sequence reads: CASSTPRINI. The chain uses TRBV21-1 and TRBJ1-2; the table assigns TRBD1, which was not confirmed against the DNA. TRBV21-1 is annotated as a pseudogene. The CDR3 is made up of 10 amino acids, end residues included.

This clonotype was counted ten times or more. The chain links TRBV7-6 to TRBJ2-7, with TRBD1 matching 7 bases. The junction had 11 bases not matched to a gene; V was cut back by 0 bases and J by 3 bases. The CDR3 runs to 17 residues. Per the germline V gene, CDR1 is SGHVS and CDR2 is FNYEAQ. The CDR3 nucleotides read TGTGCCAGCAGCTTAGCCCGAGAAGGGGGCCCTAACTACGAGCAGTACTTC. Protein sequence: CASSLAREGGPNYEQYF.

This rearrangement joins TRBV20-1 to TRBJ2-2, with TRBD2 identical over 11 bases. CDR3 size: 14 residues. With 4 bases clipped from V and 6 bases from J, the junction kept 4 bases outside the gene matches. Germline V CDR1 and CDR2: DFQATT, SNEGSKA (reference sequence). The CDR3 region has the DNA TGCAGTGCTAAGAATAGCGGGGGGGCCGGGGAGCTGTTTTTT. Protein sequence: CSAKNSGGAGELFF.

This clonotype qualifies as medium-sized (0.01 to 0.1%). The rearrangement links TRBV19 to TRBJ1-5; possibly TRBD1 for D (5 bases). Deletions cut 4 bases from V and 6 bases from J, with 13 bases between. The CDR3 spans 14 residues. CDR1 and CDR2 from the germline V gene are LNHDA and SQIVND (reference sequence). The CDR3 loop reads CASSRKGQGQPQHF. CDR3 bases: TGTGCCAGTAGTAGGAAGGGTCAGGGTCAGCCCCAGCATTTT.

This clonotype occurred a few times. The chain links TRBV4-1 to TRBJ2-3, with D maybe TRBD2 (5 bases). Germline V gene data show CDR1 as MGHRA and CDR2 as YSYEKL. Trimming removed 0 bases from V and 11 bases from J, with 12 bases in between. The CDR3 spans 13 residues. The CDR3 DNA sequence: TGCGCCAGCAGCCAAGATTGGGCAGAGGGGCAGTATTTT. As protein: CASSQDWAEGQYF.

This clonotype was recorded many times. The CDR3 loop reads CASSQDERGRSYEQYF. The CDR3, as DNA: TGTGCCAGCAGCCAAGATGAAAGGGGTCGGAGCTACGAGCAGTACTTC. The gene calls are TRBV3-1 and TRBJ2-7; maybe TRBD1 (5 bases). Trimming pared 0 bases from V and 3 bases from J, leaving 15 bases between. CDR3 length: 16 amino acids. Germline values: CDR1 LGHDT, CDR2 YNNKEL (reference sequence).

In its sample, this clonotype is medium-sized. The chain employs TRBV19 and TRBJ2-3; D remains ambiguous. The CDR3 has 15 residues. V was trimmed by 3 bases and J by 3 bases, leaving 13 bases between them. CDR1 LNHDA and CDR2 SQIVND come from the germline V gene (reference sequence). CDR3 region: CASSIIAGSTDTQYF. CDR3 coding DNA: TGTGCCAGTAGTATCATAGCCGGTAGTACAGATACGCAGTATTTT.

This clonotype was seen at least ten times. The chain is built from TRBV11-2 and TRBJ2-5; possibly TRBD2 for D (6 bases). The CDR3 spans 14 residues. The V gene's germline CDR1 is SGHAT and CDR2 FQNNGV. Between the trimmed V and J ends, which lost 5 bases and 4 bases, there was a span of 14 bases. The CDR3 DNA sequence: TGTGCCAGCAGCCCAGGCGGAGGGGCAGAGACCCAGTACTTC. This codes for CASSPGGGAETQYF.

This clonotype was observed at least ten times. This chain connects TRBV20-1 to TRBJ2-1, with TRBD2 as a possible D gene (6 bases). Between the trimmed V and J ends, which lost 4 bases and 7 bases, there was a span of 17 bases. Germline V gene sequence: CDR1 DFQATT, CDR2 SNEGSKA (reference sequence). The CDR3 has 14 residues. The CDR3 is CSATSDVSTNEQFF. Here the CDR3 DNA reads TGCAGTGCTACTAGCGACGTCTCGACAAATGAGCAGTTCTTC.

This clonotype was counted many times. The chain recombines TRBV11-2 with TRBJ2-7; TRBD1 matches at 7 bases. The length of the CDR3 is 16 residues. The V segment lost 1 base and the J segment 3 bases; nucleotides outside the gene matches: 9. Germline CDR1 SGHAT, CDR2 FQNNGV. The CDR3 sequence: CASSLGRSDRVYEQYF. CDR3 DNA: TGTGCCAGCAGCTTAGGAAGGAGCGACAGGGTCTACGAGCAGTACTTC. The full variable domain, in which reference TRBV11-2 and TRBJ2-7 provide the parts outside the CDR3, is EAGVAQSPRYKIIEKRQSVAFWCNPISGHATLYWYQQILGQGPKLLIQFQNNGVVDDSQLPKDRFSAERLKGVDSTLKIQPAKLEDSAVYLCASSLGRSDRVYEQYFGPGTRLTVT.

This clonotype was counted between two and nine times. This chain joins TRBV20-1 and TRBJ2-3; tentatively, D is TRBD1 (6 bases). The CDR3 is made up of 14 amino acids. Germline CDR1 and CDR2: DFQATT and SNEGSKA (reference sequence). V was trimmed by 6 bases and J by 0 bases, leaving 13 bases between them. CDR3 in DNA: TGCAGTGCCACCCGGACAGCCAGCACAGATACGCAGTATTTT. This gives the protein CSATRTASTDTQYF.

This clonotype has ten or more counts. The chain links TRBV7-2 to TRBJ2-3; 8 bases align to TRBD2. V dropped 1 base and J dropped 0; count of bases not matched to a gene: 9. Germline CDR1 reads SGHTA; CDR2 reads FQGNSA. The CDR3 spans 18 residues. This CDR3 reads CASSLDAISGTSTDTQYF. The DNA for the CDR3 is TGTGCCAGCAGCTTAGACGCTATTAGCGGGACTAGCACAGATACGCAGTATTTT.

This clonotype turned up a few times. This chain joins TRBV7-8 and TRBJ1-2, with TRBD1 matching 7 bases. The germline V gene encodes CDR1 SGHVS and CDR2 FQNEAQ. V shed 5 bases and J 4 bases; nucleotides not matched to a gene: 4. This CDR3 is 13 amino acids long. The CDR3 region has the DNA TGTGCCAGCAGCCCACAGGGGAGCTATGGCTACACCTTC. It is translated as CASSPQGSYGYTF. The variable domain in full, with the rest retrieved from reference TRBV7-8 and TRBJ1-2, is GAGVSQSPRYKVAKRGQDVALRCDPISGHVSLFWYQQALGQGPEFLTYFQNEAQLDKSGLPSDRFFAERPEGSVSTLKIQRTQQEDSAVYLCASSPQGSYGYTFGSGTRLTVV.

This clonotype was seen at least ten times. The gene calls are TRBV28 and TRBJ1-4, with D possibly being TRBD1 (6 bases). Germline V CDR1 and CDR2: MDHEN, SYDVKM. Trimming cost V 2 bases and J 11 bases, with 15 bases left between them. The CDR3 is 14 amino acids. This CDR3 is CASSLGSRGGKLFF. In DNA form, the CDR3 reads TGTGCCAGCAGTTTAGGATCCAGGGGAGGGAAACTGTTTTTT. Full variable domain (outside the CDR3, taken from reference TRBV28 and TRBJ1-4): DVKVTQSSRYLVKRTGEKVFLECVQDMDHENMFWYRQDPGLGLRLIYFSYDVKMKEKGDIPEGYSVSREKKERFSLILESASTNQTSMYLCASSLGSRGGKLFFGSGTQLSVL.

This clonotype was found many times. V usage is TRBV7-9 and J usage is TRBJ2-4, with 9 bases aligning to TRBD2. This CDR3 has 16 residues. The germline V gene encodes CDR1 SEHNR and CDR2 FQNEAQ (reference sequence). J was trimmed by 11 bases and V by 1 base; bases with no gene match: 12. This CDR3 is CASSLGVAGAGDVQYF. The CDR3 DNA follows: TGTGCCAGCAGCTTAGGGGTAGCGGGAGCAGGCGACGTTCAGTACTTC.